A selection of T cell receptor beta chains follows, all from one sample in a study of TIL therapy for anti-PD-1-resistant metastatic lung cancer. Libraries were prepared by immunoSEQ multiplex PCR; TCRdb keeps only in-frame clonotypes and omits some of them. In the table there are approximately 57,000 clones, roughly 77% of which are singletons. The sequences come from blood, collected at baseline. These receptors were obtained from a person aged 25-85 years with non-small cell lung cancer. Each CDR3 is given with its conserved first and last residue. D genes are given only for firm matches. The size entry is marked missing in some rows and otherwise reads once, few, many or a size class.

v_gene: TRBV5-1
len: 13
j_gene: TRBJ1-2
d_gene: -
abundance: -
CDR3nt: TGCGCCAGCAGTACCGGGGGAAAAGGGCGCTACACCTTC
CDR3aa: CASSTGGKGRYTF

v_gene: TRBV29-1
len: 13
j_gene: TRBJ1-1
d_gene: -
abundance: -
CDR3nt: TGCAGCGTTCTAAGGGGTGTGAACACTGAAGCTTTCTTT
CDR3aa: CSVLRGVNTEAFF

v_gene: TRBV19
len: 17
j_gene: TRBJ2-5
d_gene: TRBD2
abundance: -
CDR3nt: TGTGCCAGTAGTATGGCTAGCGGGGGGGGGACCCTAGAGACCCAGTACTTC
CDR3aa: CASSMASGGGTLETQYF

v_gene: TRBV7-9
len: 15
j_gene: TRBJ2-3
d_gene: TRBD2
abundance: -
CDR3nt: TGTGCCAGCAGCTTCCTAAGCGGGAGAGGAGATACGCAGTATTTT
CDR3aa: CASSFLSGRGDTQYF

v_gene: TRBV9
len: 15
j_gene: TRBJ2-3
d_gene: TRBD2
abundance: -
CDR3nt: TGTGCCAGCAGCGTACGACTAGCGAGCACAGATACGCAGTATTTT
CDR3aa: CASSVRLASTDTQYF

v_gene: TRBV18
len: 14
j_gene: TRBJ1-5
d_gene: TRBD1
abundance: few
CDR3nt: TGTGCCAGCTCACCGGGGACAGGCAATCAGCCCCAGCATTTT
CDR3aa: CASSPGTGNQPQHF

v_gene: TRBV20-1
len: 12
j_gene: TRBJ2-7
d_gene: -
abundance: -
CDR3nt: TGCAGTGCCAGTGTTACAGGGTTCGAGCAGTACTTC
CDR3aa: CSASVTGFEQYF

v_gene: TRBV7-9
len: 15
j_gene: TRBJ2-2
d_gene: -
abundance: -
CDR3nt: TGTGCCAGCAGCCCGGGACATTTGAACACCGGGGAGCTGTTTTTT
CDR3aa: CASSPGHLNTGELFF

v_gene: TRBV4-3
len: 15
j_gene: TRBJ2-1
d_gene: -
abundance: -
CDR3nt: TGCGCCAGCAGCCAGCAACCGGGACCGATCAATGAGCAGTTCTTC
CDR3aa: CASSQQPGPINEQFF

v_gene: TRBV6-4
len: 13
j_gene: TRBJ2-2
d_gene: -
abundance: -
CDR3nt: TGTGCCAGCAGTGACTCGTTTGGCGGGGAGCTGTTTTTT
CDR3aa: CASSDSFGGELFF

v_gene: TRBV18
len: 12
j_gene: TRBJ2-7
d_gene: -
abundance: -
CDR3nt: TGTGCCAGCTCACAGGACAGCTACGAGCAGTACTTC
CDR3aa: CASSQDSYEQYF

v_gene: TRBV9
len: 17
j_gene: TRBJ2-1
d_gene: TRBD2
abundance: -
CDR3nt: TGTGCCAGCAGCGTAGAGGCTAGCGGGGGGCCGAACAATGAGCAGTTCTTC
CDR3aa: CASSVEASGGPNNEQFF

v_gene: TRBV30
len: 14
j_gene: TRBJ2-5
d_gene: TRBD2
abundance: -
CDR3nt: TGTGCCTGGAGTCCGGGACTAGCGGGGGAGACCCAGTACTTC
CDR3aa: CAWSPGLAGETQYF

v_gene: TRBV5-1
len: 14
j_gene: TRBJ2-3
d_gene: -
abundance: once
CDR3nt: TGCGCCAGCAGCTTGGAAAGGGAATGGGATACGCAGTATTTT
CDR3aa: CASSLEREWDTQYF

v_gene: TRBV25-1
len: 17
j_gene: TRBJ1-1
d_gene: TRBD1
abundance: -
CDR3nt: TGTGCCAGCAGCCCGAGGCCGGGACAGGGGTGGAGAACTGAAGCTTTCTTT
CDR3aa: CASSPRPGQGWRTEAFF

v_gene: TRBV30
len: 14
j_gene: TRBJ1-2
d_gene: -
abundance: -
CDR3nt: TGTGCCTGGAGTGGACGCTTAGCTAACTATGGCTACACCTTC
CDR3aa: CAWSGRLANYGYTF

v_gene: TRBV7-2
len: 15
j_gene: TRBJ2-1
d_gene: TRBD2
abundance: once
CDR3nt: TGTGCCAGCAGCAAGACTAGCGTTAGTAGCAATGAGCAGTTCTTC
CDR3aa: CASSKTSVSSNEQFF

v_gene: TRBV30
len: 11
j_gene: TRBJ2-7
d_gene: -
abundance: -
CDR3nt: TGTGCCTGGAGTCAAGGTTTCGAGCAGTACTTC
CDR3aa: CAWSQGFEQYF

v_gene: TRBV5-1
len: 15
j_gene: TRBJ2-5
d_gene: -
abundance: -
CDR3nt: TGCGCCAGCAGCTTGGTGGGGGGAATTCAAGAGACCCAGTACTTC
CDR3aa: CASSLVGGIQETQYF

v_gene: TRBV7-2
len: 16
j_gene: TRBJ2-5
d_gene: TRBD2
abundance: -
CDR3nt: TGTGCCAGCAGCTTAGATCTAGCGGGGGGCCAAAGAAACCAGTACTTC
CDR3aa: CASSLDLAGGQRNQYF

v_gene: TRBV9
len: 13
j_gene: TRBJ2-1
d_gene: -
abundance: -
CDR3nt: TGTGCCAACCAAGGGCCTTCCTACAATGAGCAGTTCTTC
CDR3aa: CANQGPSYNEQFF

v_gene: TRBV3-1/TRBV3-2
len: 19
j_gene: TRBJ1-5
d_gene: -
abundance: -
CDR3nt: TGTGCCAGCAGCCAAGTTGGCGGTTTTTTAGACAGTAGCAATCAGCCCCAGCATTTT
CDR3aa: CASSQVGGFLDSSNQPQHF

v_gene: TRBV18
len: 17
j_gene: TRBJ1-6
d_gene: TRBD1
abundance: -
CDR3nt: TGTGCCAGCTCACCAATACCAGGGGGCTCCTATAATTCACCCCTCCACTTT
CDR3aa: CASSPIPGGSYNSPLHF

v_gene: TRBV5-8
len: 13
j_gene: TRBJ1-1
d_gene: -
abundance: -
CDR3nt: TGTGCCAGCAGCTTGTGGGGAAACACTGAAGCTTTCTTT
CDR3aa: CASSLWGNTEAFF